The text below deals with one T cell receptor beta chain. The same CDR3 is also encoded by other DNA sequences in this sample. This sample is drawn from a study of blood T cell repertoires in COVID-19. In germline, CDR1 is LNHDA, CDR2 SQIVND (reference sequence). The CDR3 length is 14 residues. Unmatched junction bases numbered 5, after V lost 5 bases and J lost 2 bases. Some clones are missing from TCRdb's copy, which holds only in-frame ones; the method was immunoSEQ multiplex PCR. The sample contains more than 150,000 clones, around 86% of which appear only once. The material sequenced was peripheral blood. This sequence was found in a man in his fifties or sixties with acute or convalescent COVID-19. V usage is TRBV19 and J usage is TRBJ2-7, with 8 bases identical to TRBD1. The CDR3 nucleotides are TGTGCCAGTAGTCAAGGACAGGGACCCTACGAGCAGTACTTC. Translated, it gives CASSQGQGPYEQYF.